One and the same sample provided the 21 T cell receptor beta chains below, sequenced in a study of somatic mutations in cytotoxic T cells in rheumatoid arthritis. Assay used: immunoSEQ multiplex PCR; TCRdb lists only in-frame clones, some missing. This sample has 11,000 or so clones, with nearly 75% found just once. The sample consisted of CD8+ T cells sorted from blood. These receptor sequences come from a woman in her thirties or forties in good health.

V and J are TRBV6-6 and TRBJ1-1, with 8 bases lining up with TRBD1. Germline CDR1 reads MNHNY; CDR2 reads SVGAGI (reference sequence). The CDR3 contains 13 residues. The V segment lost 6 bases and the J segment 5 bases; nucleotides outside the gene matches: 5. CDR3 sequence: CASRTGGRTEAFF. As DNA, the CDR3 is TGTGCCAGCAGAACAGGGGGGCGGACTGAAGCTTTCTTT.

This clone is categorized as medium-sized. The gene calls are TRBV11-2 and TRBJ2-5, with 13 bases identical to TRBD2. Looked up from germline, CDR1 is SGHAT and CDR2 is FQNNGV. V gave up 4 bases and J gave up 5 bases; unmatched junction bases: 10. There are 17 residues in the CDR3. CDR3 nucleotide sequence: TGTGCCAGCAGCTCCCTTAGGGCGACTAGCGGGGGGGAGACCCAGTACTTC. Translated: CASSSLRATSGGETQYF.

The chain joins TRBV30 to TRBJ2-5; D unclear. The CDR3 has 13 residues. Germline V CDR1 and CDR2: GTSNPN, SVGIG (reference sequence). Deletions cut 1 base from V and 4 bases from J, with 10 bases between. The chain's CDR3 is CAWSGLVRETQYF. In nucleotides, the CDR3 is TGTGCCTGGAGTGGTCTAGTCCGAGAGACCCAGTACTTC.

J is TRBJ2-7 and V is TRBV11-3, with 8 bases aligning to TRBD2. With 8 bases clipped from V and 1 base from J, the junction kept 10 bases outside the gene matches. The CDR3 is 15 amino acids. In germline, CDR1 is SGHNT, CDR2 YENEEA. The CDR3 DNA follows: TGTGCCAGCGCCCCAGCTAGCGGGCCTTCCTACGAGCAGTACTTC. Amino acid sequence: CASAPASGPSYEQYF. Supplemented by reference TRBV11-3 and TRBJ2-7, the full variable domain reads EAGVVQSPRYKIIEKKQPVAFWCNPISGHNTLYWYLQNLGQGPELLIRYENEEAVDDSQLPKDRFSAERLKGVDSTLKIQPAELGDSAVYLCASAPASGPSYEQYFGPGTRLTVT.

This rearrangement joins TRBV7-8 to TRBJ2-7; 10 nucleotides agree with TRBD1. Trimming cost V 4 bases and J 4 bases; bases outside gene matches: 7. This CDR3 has 15 residues. Germline CDR1 SGHVS, CDR2 FQNEAQ. This CDR3 is CASSSLDRGPYEQYV. In DNA form, the CDR3 reads TGTGCCAGCAGCTCCCTCGACAGGGGGCCGTACGAGCAGTACGTC.

V usage is TRBV15 and J usage is TRBJ1-1, with TRBD1 as a possible D gene (5 bases). This CDR3 is built from 16 residues. The V gene's germline CDR1 is LNHNV and CDR2 YYDKDF (reference sequence). V shed 3 bases and J shed 0 bases, with 14 bases lying between them. The CDR3 protein is CATSSPVEGLNTEAFF. In nucleotides, the CDR3 is TGTGCCACCAGCAGCCCCGTGGAGGGACTGAACACTGAAGCTTTCTTT. Variable domain in full (rest from reference TRBV15 and TRBJ1-1): DAMVIQNPRYQVTQFGKPVTLSCSQTLNHNVMYWYQQKSSQAPKLLFHYYDKDFNNEADTPDNFQSRRPNTSFCFLDIRSPGLGDTAMYLCATSSPVEGLNTEAFFGQGTRLTVV.

V usage is TRBV7-6 and J usage is TRBJ2-2, with D possibly being TRBD1 or TRBD2 (7 bases each). The germline V gene has CDR1 SGHVS and CDR2 FNYEAQ. This CDR3 is 17 amino acids long. Trimming shortened V by 4 bases and J by 3 bases, and 18 bases separated the two germline ends. The CDR3 DNA reads as TGTGCCAGCAGCTCAGGGGGGGGTCCAGATTACACCGGGGAGCTGTTTTTT. It specifies CASSSGGGPDYTGELFF.

V is TRBV28 and J is TRBJ2-3; 7 nucleotides align to TRBD1. In germline, CDR1 is MDHEN, CDR2 SYDVKM. This CDR3 has 16 residues. Trimming took 2 bases from V and 3 from J; bases not matched to a gene: 8. The CDR3 bases are TGTGCCAGCAGTTTAACTCGGACAGGCCCGACAGATACGCAGTATTTT. Its protein product is CASSLTRTGPTDTQYF.

The J gene is TRBJ1-5, the V gene TRBV28; D call uncertain. Germline assignment: CDR1 MDHEN and CDR2 SYDVKM. The CDR3 consists of 14 residues. The V and J ends lost 4 bases and 1 base respectively, with 8 bases between them. The CDR3 loop is CASSSPRSNQPQHF. CDR3 nucleotide sequence: TGTGCCAGCAGTTCCCCCCGAAGCAATCAGCCCCAGCATTTT.

This chain links TRBV7-8 with TRBJ2-3, with 8 bases matching TRBD2. The CDR3 covers 16 residues. V dropped 2 bases and J dropped 4; count of bases not matched to a gene: 8. In germline, CDR1 is SGHVS, CDR2 FQNEAQ. CDR3 loop: CASSLFWRGVADTQYF. The CDR3 DNA reads TGTGCCAGCAGCTTATTTTGGCGGGGGGTTGCAGATACGCAGTATTTT.

The chain uses TRBV15 and TRBJ1-1; D uncertain. V was cut by 0 bases and J by 10 bases, with 18 bases left in between. The germline V gene encodes CDR1 LNHNV and CDR2 YYDKDF (reference sequence). The CDR3 has 15 amino acids. CDR3 in DNA: TGTGCCACCAGCAGAGATGCATTCCCGCTTAGTGGAGCTTTCTTT. It specifies CATSRDAFPLSGAFF.

This chain connects TRBV19 to TRBJ2-7; D not resolved. The CDR3 is made up of 13 amino acids. The V end was cut by 3 bases, the J end by 2 bases, with 8 bases between. The germline V gene encodes CDR1 LNHDA and CDR2 SQIVND (reference sequence). CDR3 in DNA: TGTGCCAGTAGTATGGGTCAGCCCTACGAGCAGTACTTC. The encoded protein is CASSMGQPYEQYF.

The chain couples TRBV4-1 to TRBJ2-5; TRBD2 matches at 7 bases. This CDR3 spans 16 amino acids. J lost 3 bases, V lost 2 bases, and 9 bases had no gene match. Germline V gene lookup returns CDR1 MGHRA and CDR2 YSYEKL. CDR3: CASSQPLLAHEETQYF. For the CDR3, the DNA is TGCGCCAGCAGCCAACCTTTACTAGCGCACGAAGAGACCCAGTACTTC.

The chain has TRBV2 and TRBJ1-1, with 7 bases lining up with TRBD1. This CDR3 contains 14 residues. Germline V gives CDR1 SNHLY, CDR2 FYNNEI. V shed 7 bases and J 4 bases; nucleotides not matched to a gene: 9. The CDR3 DNA follows: TGTGCCAGCACCGAGAGGGGGCCGGGCACTGAAGCTTTCTTT. It translates to CASTERGPGTEAFF.

This clone ranks as medium-sized. The J gene is TRBJ1-1, the V gene TRBV27; 10 nucleotides agree with TRBD1. Losses at the gene ends were 1 base for V and 4 bases for J; bases not matched to a gene: 6. This CDR3 region has 16 residues. CDR1 and CDR2 from the germline V gene are MNHEY and SMNVEV (reference sequence). CDR3 in DNA: TGTGCCAGCAGTTTATTTAGAGGACAGGGGGGCACTGAAGCTTTCTTT. Amino acid sequence: CASSLFRGQGGTEAFF.

The chain has TRBV4-1 and TRBJ2-5; tentatively, D is TRBD2 (6 bases). CDR3 size: 14 residues. V lost 1 base and J lost 9, with 15 bases in between. Germline V gene sequence: CDR1 MGHRA, CDR2 YSYEKL. CDR3 region: CASSQVGGTGAQYF. CDR3 coding DNA: TGCGCCAGCAGCCAAGTGGGCGGTACGGGGGCCCAGTACTTC.

The chain carries TRBV7-6 and TRBJ1-4; D ambiguous. The CDR3 spans 16 residues. Germline CDR1 is SGHVS and CDR2 is FNYEAQ. V lost 1 base and J 3 bases, leaving 12 bases between the germline ends. CDR3 amino acids: CASSLGGVYPNEKLFF. DNA for the CDR3: TGTGCCAGCAGCTTAGGGGGAGTGTACCCTAATGAAAAACTGTTTTTT. The whole variable domain, filled in from reference TRBV7-6 and TRBJ1-4, reads GAGVSQSPRYKVTKRGQDVALRCDPISGHVSLYWYRQALGQGPEFLTYFNYEAQQDKSGLPNDRFSAERPEGSISTLTIQRTEQRDSAMYRCASSLGGVYPNEKLFFGSGTQLSVL.

By share, this clone counts as medium-sized. This chain joins TRBV9 and TRBJ2-7; TRBD2 matches 7 bases. Germline CDR1 reads SGDLS; CDR2 reads YYNGEE. The junction had 6 bases not matched to a gene; V was cut back by 4 bases and J by 2 bases. The CDR3 sequence is 14 residues long. CDR3 loop: CASSPRGRPYEQYF. As DNA, the CDR3 is TGTGCCAGCAGCCCCCGCGGGAGACCCTACGAGCAGTACTTC.

V gene TRBV6-5 combines with J gene TRBJ2-1; D might be TRBD2 (6 bases). Trimming cost V 2 bases and J 10 bases, with 12 bases left between them. CDR3 size: 13 residues. The germline gives CDR1 MNHEY, CDR2 SVGAGI. The chain's CDR3 is CASSYGGHLEQFF. In DNA form, the CDR3 reads TGTGCCAGCAGTTACGGAGGGCACCTCGAGCAGTTCTTC.

This chain connects TRBV5-6 to TRBJ1-6; D not resolved. V was pared by 0 bases and J by 4 bases, with 8 bases between. This CDR3 has 15 amino acids. CDR1 SGHDT and CDR2 YYEEEE come from the germline V gene. In nucleotides, the CDR3 is TGTGCCAGCAGCTTGGTGGGCGGTTATAATTCACCCCTCCACTTT. Protein sequence: CASSLVGGYNSPLHF.

A word on this clone: The same CDR3 is also encoded by other DNA sequences in this sample. V is TRBV15 and J is TRBJ1-2; D is unresolved. The V end was cut by 0 bases, the J end by 6 bases, with 8 bases between. The CDR3 totals 13 residues. Germline V CDR1 and CDR2: LNHNV, YYDKDF (reference sequence). CDR3 sequence (DNA): TGTGCCACCAGCAGAGAAGAAGGAGATGGCTACACCTTC. As protein: CATSREEGDGYTF.